This note documents a single T cell receptor beta chain sequence. Antigen specificity is unknown. Germline is not matched at one junction end, which may reflect a read error. This specimen comes from a study of cytomegalovirus exposure and HLA in healthy donors. Background on the study: About 85 million unique TCR sequences came from HLA-typed donors in an early release.

Study outcomes and limitations: The authors assumed roughly uniform sequencing depth across donors for presence/absence analyses.

The CDR3 is 14 residues long. Germline CDR1 SEHNR, CDR2 FQNEAQ (reference sequence). Samples came from healthy bone marrow donors. It was with 60 Vbeta and 13 Jbeta primers that the PCR ran. Original methodology: A later analysis counted 65 million to 80 million unique TCR beta chains, some 12 million shared. Sequencing used immunoSEQ multiplex PCR; TCRdb keeps in-frame clones, though not all of them. That table furnishes V, J and clone size, whereas the DNA furnished D and trimming. The repertoire holds approximately 220,000 clones, with approximately 80% as singletons. The rearrangement links TRBV7-9 to TRBJ2-5; D remains ambiguous. Specimen: PBMCs. This TCR came from a boy aged 2 to 9 in good health and CMV-seronegative. This CDR3 reads CSSSFFRGKETQYF. Written as DNA, the CDR3 is TGTTCCAGCAGCTTTTTCCGCGGTAAAGAGACCCAGTACTTC. The full variable domain, completed using reference TRBV7-9 and TRBJ2-5, is DTGVSQNPRHKITKRGQNVTFRCDPISEHNRLYWYRQTLGQGPEFLTYFQNEAQLEKSRLLSDRFSAERPKGSFSTLEIQRTEQGDSAMYLCSSSFFRGKETQYFGPGTRLLVL.